The 30 T cell receptor beta chains given below trace back to one sample, sequenced in a study of T cells in Graves' hyperthyroidism and ophthalmopathy. TCR beta CDR3 sequences were amplified from RNA transcripts. The study used the HTBI primer set for a first-round RT-PCR of the TCR CDR3. MiXCR was run by TCRdb on the multiplex PCR reads, yielding one entry per CDR3 protein. The sample records hundreds of thousands of distinct CDR3 sequences, about 14% being singletons. Sequences were obtained from blood. Receptors were obtained from a middle-aged woman with Graves' ophthalmopathy.

This clonotype occurred many times. This sequence joins TRBV6-5 and TRBJ1-2, with TRBD1 as a possible D gene (5 bases). CDR3 length: 14 residues. Looked up from germline, CDR1 is MNHEY and CDR2 is SVGAGI. V was trimmed by 2 bases and J by 7 bases, leaving 14 bases between them. DNA of the CDR3: TGTGCCAGCAGTTACGACAGATCGATCGGTGGCTACACCTTC. This gives the protein CASSYDRSIGGYTF.

V and J are TRBV5-1 and TRBJ1-1; D remains unclear. Germline V gene data show CDR1 as SGHRS and CDR2 as YFSETQ. The CDR3 runs 14 residues. Trimming left V 4 bases short and J 2 bases short, with 12 bases between. The DNA for the CDR3 is TGCGCCAGCAGCCCCTTGCCAGACAACACTGAAGCTTTCTTT. Protein product: CASSPLPDNTEAFF.

The chain recombines TRBV27 with TRBJ2-2; D is uncertain. Germline CDR1 is MNHEY and CDR2 is SMNVEV (reference sequence). The V end lost 0 bases, the J end lost 6 bases, and 11 bases lay between the germline ends. This CDR3 is built from 15 residues. The chain's CDR3 is CASSLSAPSPGELFF. The CDR3 region has the DNA TGTGCCAGCAGTTTATCCGCCCCTTCCCCCGGGGAGCTGTTTTTT.

This chain joins TRBV6-5 and TRBJ2-7; D is unclear. With 1 base removed from V and 2 bases from J, the gap between germline ends came to 9 bases. From germline, CDR1 is MNHEY and CDR2 SVGAGI. The CDR3 contains 14 residues. The CDR3 spells CASSYYGDTYEQYF. In nucleotides, the CDR3 is TGTGCCAGCAGTTACTATGGCGATACCTACGAGCAGTACTTC.

This clonotype was observed at least ten times. The chain uses TRBV7-2 and TRBJ2-5; D not certain. The CDR3 is made up of 15 amino acids. V was shortened by 4 bases and J by 5 bases, with 17 bases between the two germline ends. CDR1 SGHTA and CDR2 FQGNSA come from the germline V gene. The CDR3 nucleotides read TGTGCCAGCAGCTCCCAAACCCTAGGGTCGGAGACCCAGTACTTC. Amino acid sequence: CASSSQTLGSETQYF.

This clonotype was seen more than once but under ten times. The V gene is TRBV20-1, the J gene TRBJ2-1; unclear D gene. V shed 0 bases and J shed 8 bases, with 17 bases lying between them. The CDR3 sequence is 15 residues long. CDR1 and CDR2 (germline): DFQATT, SNEGSKA (reference sequence). The chain's CDR3 is CSARDASKALYEQFF. The CDR3 DNA reads as TGCAGTGCTAGAGATGCCTCCAAAGCTCTGTATGAGCAGTTCTTC.

The V gene is TRBV6-2 or TRBV6-3, the J gene TRBJ2-7; TRBD2 aligns across 9 bases. Germline-derived CDR1 and CDR2 are MNHEY and SVGEGT. The V and J ends lost 6 bases and 2 bases, in that order; junction bases with no gene match: 8. The length of the CDR3 is 15 residues. The CDR3 loop reads CASRETSGPAYEQYF. Here the CDR3 DNA reads TGTGCCAGCAGGGAGACTAGCGGCCCAGCCTACGAGCAGTACTTC.

This clonotype was detected many times. CDR3 sequence (DNA): TGTGCCAGCAACAGGCGACAAATCTACGAGCAGTACTTC. Protein product: CASNRRQIYEQYF. The chain couples TRBV28 to TRBJ2-7; tentatively, D is TRBD1 (5 bases). The V and J ends lost 7 bases and 3 bases respectively, with 13 bases between them. The length of the CDR3 is 13 residues. Germline V CDR1 and CDR2: MDHEN, SYDVKM.

This CDR3 reads CASSPPSAKNIQYF. In DNA form, the CDR3 reads TGTGCCAGCTCACCCCCCTCAGCCAAAAACATTCAGTACTTC. The chain employs TRBV18 and TRBJ2-4, with D unresolved. This CDR3 is built from 14 residues. The germline V gene has CDR1 KGHSH and CDR2 LQKENI. Trimming took off 3 bases at V and 0 bases at J, with 6 bases between the two ends.

Only a few counts were recorded for this clonotype. The chain employs TRBV30 and TRBJ2-7; maybe TRBD2 (6 bases). V dropped 5 bases and J dropped 2 bases, with 13 bases sitting between them. The germline CDR1 and CDR2 sequences are GTSNPN and SVGIG (reference sequence). The CDR3 consists of 13 residues. CDR3 sequence (DNA): TGTGCCTGGGGCCGAGCGGGCCCCTACGAGCAGTACTTC. Translated, it gives CAWGRAGPYEQYF.

The chain uses TRBV6-5 and TRBJ1-5; weak D call: TRBD1 (5 bases). The germline V and J ends were trimmed by 2 bases and 4 bases, with 12 bases remaining between them. The CDR3 spans 15 residues. Germline CDR1 is MNHEY and CDR2 is SVGAGI. The CDR3 reads CASSYLAGRNQPQHF. CDR3 sequence (DNA): TGTGCCAGCAGTTACCTGGCAGGGAGGAATCAGCCCCAGCATTTT.

Ten or more counts support this clonotype. V usage is TRBV27 and J usage is TRBJ2-7; 9 positions match TRBD2. There are 15 residues in the CDR3. CDR1 is MNHEY, CDR2 SMNVEV, per germline (reference sequence). V lost 2 bases, J lost 5 bases, and 7 bases stayed unmatched. For the CDR3, the DNA is TGTGCCAGCAGTTTAATAGCGGGAGATTTCGACGAGCAGTACTTC. Protein: CASSLIAGDFDEQYF.

This clonotype was detected only once. The J gene is TRBJ1-2, the V gene TRBV4-2; 7 bases agree with TRBD1. The CDR3 has 15 amino acids. With V trimmed by 0 bases and J by 3 bases, 4 bases remained unmatched. CDR1 and CDR2 (germline): LGHNA, YNFKEQ. The DNA of the CDR3 is TGTGCCAGCAGCCAAGAGGGACAGCCCGACTATGGCTACACCTTC. Residues: CASSQEGQPDYGYTF.

This clonotype showed up just a few times. CDR3 sequence reads: CASSQERPSYEQYF. The CDR3 DNA sequence: TGCGCCAGCAGCCAAGAGCGGCCCTCCTACGAGCAGTACTTC. The chain couples TRBV4-3 to TRBJ2-7; D not resolved. This CDR3 contains 14 residues. The ends were cut back, 0 bases at V and 0 bases at J, with 6 bases in the middle. Germline values: CDR1 LGHNA, CDR2 YSLEER.

This chain uses TRBV12-5 with TRBJ2-6; D call uncertain. Germline-derived CDR1 and CDR2 are LGHNT and FRNRAP. Trimming removed 3 bases at V and 2 bases at J, with 2 bases between. This CDR3 contains 13 residues. CDR3 DNA sequence: TGTGCTAGTGGTTTAACTGGGGCCAACGTCCTGACTTTC. Protein sequence: CASGLTGANVLTF.

Ten or more counts support this clonotype. The genes are TRBV28 and TRBJ2-7; D could derive from TRBD1 or TRBD2 (5 bases each). CDR1 and CDR2 (germline): MDHEN, SYDVKM. V gave up 2 bases and J gave up 0 bases, with 11 bases separating them. This CDR3 is 15 amino acids long. The CDR3 coding sequence is TGTGCCAGCAGTTTAGGGGACGCCGGCTCCTACGAGCAGTACTTC. It translates to CASSLGDAGSYEQYF.

A note on this clonotype: This clone may be a read error of a much larger clone one base away. Without the conserved terminal phenylalanine or tryptophan, this CDR3 likely stems from a read error. Here the CDR3 DNA reads TGTGCCAGCACCAGACAGGGAGGAACTGAAGCTTTCCTT. The encoded protein is CASTRQGGTEAFL. V and J are TRBV12-3 or TRBV12-4 and TRBJ1-1; TRBD1 matches 7 bases. The V segment lost 7 bases and the J segment 5 bases; nucleotides outside the gene matches: 7. The CDR3 spans 13 residues.

This clonotype showed up many times. The chain joins TRBV10-1 to TRBJ2-7, with 8 bases aligning to TRBD1. There are 15 residues in the CDR3. V trimming: 0 bases; J trimming: 5 bases; junction bases outside the gene matches: 6. Germline-derived CDR1 and CDR2 are WNHNN and SYGVQD (reference sequence). The CDR3: CASSESGQGWDEQYF. The CDR3 bases are TGCGCCAGCAGTGAGTCTGGACAGGGTTGGGACGAGCAGTACTTC.

This clonotype showed up many times. V gene TRBV25-1 combines with J gene TRBJ2-2; D possibly corresponds to TRBD2 (6 bases). Per the germline V gene, CDR1 is MGHDK and CDR2 is SYGVNS. The CDR3 consists of 16 residues. Trimming cost V 3 bases and J 2 bases, with 13 bases left between them. The DNA for the CDR3 is TGTGCCAGCAGTGACCCTGGGGGGAAAAACACCGGGGAGCTGTTTTTT. This translates into CASSDPGGKNTGELFF.

Details on this clonotype: This could be a read error, since a much larger clone is one nucleotide away. Since no conserved phenylalanine or tryptophan closes the CDR3, a read error is the likely cause. The DNA for the CDR3 is TGCAGTGCTAGCCCGGGACAACTGAATCAGCCCCAGCATCTT. As protein: CSASPGQLNQPQHL. The chain uses TRBV20-1 and TRBJ1-5; the D gene is possibly TRBD1 (6 bases). The CDR3 runs 14 residues. Trimming removed 3 bases from V and 4 bases from J, with 13 bases in between. CDR1 and CDR2 from the germline V gene are DFQATT and SNEGSKA (reference sequence).

This clonotype came up a few times. The chain combines TRBV30 with TRBJ2-3, with TRBD2 matching 7 bases. The germline V gene has CDR1 GTSNPN and CDR2 SVGIG (reference sequence). This CDR3 region has 13 residues. J was trimmed by 6 bases and V by 1 base; bases with no gene match: 4. The DNA of the CDR3 is TGTGCCTGGAGTGCGGGAGGCTCTGATACGCAGTATTTT. It codes for CAWSAGGSDTQYF.

This chain uses TRBV3-1 with TRBJ2-2; the match to TRBD2 covers 8 bases. J lost 8 bases, V lost 4 bases, and 3 bases had no gene match. CDR3 length: 13 residues. The germline V gene has CDR1 LGHDT and CDR2 YNNKEL (reference sequence). In DNA form, the CDR3 reads TGTGCCAGCAGCCGAGCGGGAGAAGGGGAGCTGTTTTTT. Protein product: CASSRAGEGELFF.

This clonotype was recorded at least ten times. This chain connects TRBV6-1 to TRBJ1-1, with 7 bases lining up with TRBD1. Unmatched junction bases numbered 6, after V lost 6 bases and J lost 2 bases. Germline V lookup: CDR1 MNHNS, CDR2 SASEGT. This CDR3 contains 14 residues. The CDR3 reads CASSWDRANTEAFF. The CDR3 nucleotides read TGTGCCAGCAGCTGGGACAGAGCTAACACTGAAGCTTTCTTT.

This clonotype was observed a handful of times. The chain combines TRBV6-1 with TRBJ1-1, with 7 positions matching TRBD1. Germline lookup yields CDR1 MNHNS and CDR2 SASEGT. CDR3 length equals 14 residues. With 6 bases clipped from V and 3 bases from J, the junction kept 7 bases outside the gene matches. In DNA, the CDR3 is TGTGCCAGCAGAATTTGGGACAGCGACACTGAAGCTTTCTTT. This translates into CASRIWDSDTEAFF.

This clonotype was counted at least ten times. The chain links TRBV20-1 to TRBJ2-5, with TRBD1 matching over 12 bases. Germline trimming cut 5 bases from V and 4 bases from J; bases unmatched to any gene: 5. CDR1 and CDR2 (germline): DFQATT, SNEGSKA (reference sequence). This CDR3 spans 14 amino acids. Written as DNA, the CDR3 is TGCAGTGCTGAGGGACAGGGGGCCGGAGAGACCCAGTACTTC. Translating gives CSAEGQGAGETQYF.

This clonotype was observed a handful of times. CDR3 residues: CASAVLKTGGLNTEAFF. The CDR3 region has the DNA TGTGCCAGCGCAGTTCTTAAGACAGGGGGCCTGAACACTGAAGCTTTCTTT. J is TRBJ1-1 and V is TRBV27; TRBD1 aligns across 10 bases. V trimming: 8 bases; J trimming: 0 bases; junction bases outside the gene matches: 12. Germline assignment: CDR1 MNHEY and CDR2 SMNVEV (reference sequence). CDR3 length equals 17 residues.

Details on this clonotype: A much larger clone differs by one base, so this may be a read error. This chain joins TRBV12-3 or TRBV12-4 and TRBJ2-5; D is uncertain. This CDR3 is 18 amino acids long. In DNA form, the CDR3 reads TGCGCCAGCAGCACGAGATCGGTCGGAGAGTGGTTCCAAGAGACCCAGTACTTC. Amino acids: CASSTRSVGEWFQETQYF.

For this clonotype: Mismatch with germline at one junction end may stem from a read error. The chain joins TRBV7-8 to TRBJ1-5; D may be TRBD1 (5 bases). CDR3 length equals 15 residues. Germline CDR1 and CDR2: SGHVS and FQNEAQ. CDR3 amino acids: CASSLADSPGVPQHF. CDR3 sequence (DNA): TGTGCCAGCAGCCTAGCCGACAGTCCGGGAGTGCCCCAGCATTTT.

This clonotype was counted many times. The chain links TRBV27 to TRBJ2-2; D is possibly TRBD2 (5 bases). The CDR3 has 14 amino acids. Germline CDR1 MNHEY, CDR2 SMNVEV (reference sequence). Trimming took 7 bases from V and 1 from J, leaving 10 bases between them. The CDR3 DNA is TGTGCCAGCAAATCAGCGGAGAACACCGGGGAGCTGTTTTTT. Its translation: CASKSAENTGELFF.

V usage is TRBV20-1 and J usage is TRBJ2-7, with D possibly TRBD2 on 6 matching bases. The V gene lost 1 base and the J gene lost 2 bases, with 9 bases spanning the gap. Germline V gene data show CDR1 as DFQATT and CDR2 as SNEGSKA (reference sequence). The CDR3 runs to 13 residues. DNA for the CDR3: TGCAGTGCTAGAGCGCGGGGACCCTACGAGCAGTACTTC. This gives the protein CSARARGPYEQYF.